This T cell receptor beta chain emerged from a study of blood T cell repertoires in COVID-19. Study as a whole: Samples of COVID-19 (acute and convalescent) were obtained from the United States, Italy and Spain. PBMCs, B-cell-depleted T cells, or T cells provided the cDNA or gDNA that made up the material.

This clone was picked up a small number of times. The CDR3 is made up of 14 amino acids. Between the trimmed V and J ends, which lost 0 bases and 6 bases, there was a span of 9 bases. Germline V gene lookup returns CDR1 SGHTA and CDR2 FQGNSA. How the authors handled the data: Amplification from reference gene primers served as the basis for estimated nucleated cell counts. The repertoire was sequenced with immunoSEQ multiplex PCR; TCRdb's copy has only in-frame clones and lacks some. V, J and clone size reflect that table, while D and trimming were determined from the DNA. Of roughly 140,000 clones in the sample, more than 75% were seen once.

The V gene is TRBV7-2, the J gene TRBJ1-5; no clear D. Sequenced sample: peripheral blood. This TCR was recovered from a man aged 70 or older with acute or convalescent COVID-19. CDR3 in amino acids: CASSLAVGGQPQHF. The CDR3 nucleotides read TGTGCCAGCAGCTTAGCGGTGGGAGGTCAGCCCCAGCATTTT.